This TCR beta chain originates from a study of cytomegalovirus exposure and HLA in healthy donors. Study overall: HLA-typed donors contributed around 82 million unique TCRs, which were held in an early data release. Study results and limitations: Several top significant clusters appeared, in a later analysis, to be linked to common viral pathogens. Under in vitro conditions, three CMV-associated chains were confirmed as specific for CMV antigens.

PCR was performed using 60 Vbeta and 13 Jbeta primers. Authors' data handling: As a later analysis found, there were 70 million to 90 million unique TCR beta chains, of which some 9.9 million were shared. Libraries were prepared by immunoSEQ multiplex PCR; TCRdb keeps only in-frame clonotypes and omits some of them. V, J and clone size derive from that table, while D and trimming were established from the DNA sequence. The table shows about 210,000 clones, with about four fifths occurring only once. Regarding this clone: Its antigen is currently unknown.

Between the trimmed V and J ends, which lost 3 bases and 3 bases, there was a span of 10 bases. Germline loops: CDR1 KGHSH, CDR2 LQKENI. This CDR3 is built from 14 residues. This clonotype originated in a woman aged 45 to 65 in good health and CMV-seropositive. The chain couples TRBV18 to TRBJ2-3, with D possibly TRBD1 on 6 matching bases. Material: PBMCs. The CDR3 sequence is CASSPSGQTDTQYF. The CDR3 coding sequence is TGTGCCAGCTCACCCTCCGGACAGACAGATACGCAGTATTTT. Based on the CDR3 plus reference TRBV18 and TRBJ2-3, the full variable domain is NAGVMQNPRHLVRRRGQEARLRCSPMKGHSHVYWYRQLPEEGLKFMVYLQKENIIDESGMPKERFSAEFPKEGPSILRIQQVVRGDSAAYFCASSPSGQTDTQYFGPGTRLTVL.